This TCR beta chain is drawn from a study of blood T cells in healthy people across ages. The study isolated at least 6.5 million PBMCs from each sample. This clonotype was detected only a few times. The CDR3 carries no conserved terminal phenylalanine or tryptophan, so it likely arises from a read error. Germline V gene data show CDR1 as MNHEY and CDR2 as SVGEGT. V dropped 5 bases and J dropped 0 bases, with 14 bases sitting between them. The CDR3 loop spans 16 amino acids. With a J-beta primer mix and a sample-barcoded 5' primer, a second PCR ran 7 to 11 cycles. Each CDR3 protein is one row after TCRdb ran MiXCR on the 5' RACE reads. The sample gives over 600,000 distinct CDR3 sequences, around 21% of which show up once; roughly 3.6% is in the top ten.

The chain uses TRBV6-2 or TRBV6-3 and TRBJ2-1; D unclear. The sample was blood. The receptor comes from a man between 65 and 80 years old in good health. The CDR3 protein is CASSPPGLSSYNEQFS. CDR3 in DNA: TGTGCCAGCAGTCCGCCCGGGTTGAGCTCCTACAATGAGCAGTTCTCC.